The sequence of this T cell receptor (beta chain) was determined in a study of PD-1 blockade in classical Hodgkin lymphoma. Assay used: immunoSEQ multiplex PCR; TCRdb lists only in-frame clones, some missing. The sample shows roughly 7,700 clones, about nine tenths of them seen only once. Each patient experienced a relapse that followed autologous stem cell transplantation, and brentuximab vedotin exposure varied. Using magnetic negative selection, the CD4+ T cells were separated out of thawed PBMCs. Points from the study as a whole: Reported baseline diversity: healthy donors highest, relapsed/refractory patients lowest. Complete responders showed a baseline diversity that resembled the diversity of newly diagnosed patients.

The germline V gene encodes CDR1 SGHRS and CDR2 YFSETQ. This CDR3 is built from 14 residues. Trimming stripped 6 bases from V and 5 bases from J, with 14 bases between. A remark on this clone: Its antigen is unknown.

The chain combines TRBV5-1 with TRBJ1-4, with D unresolved. The sequence derives from a human donor with classical Hodgkin lymphoma. Specimen: CD4+ T cells from blood, collected at baseline. The CDR3 DNA sequence: TGCGCCAGCAAGATCGGAATTTCAAATGAAAAACTGTTTTTT. Translating gives CASKIGISNEKLFF.